The 30 T cell receptor beta chains presented below share a single source sample, sequenced in a study of T-cell memory formation after mild COVID-19. TCRdb recomputed calls from the 5' RACE reads with MiXCR, one row per CDR3 protein. The sample lists approximately 60,000 distinct CDR3 sequences, around 9.5% occurring once. The source material was PBMCs or a T cell subset sorted from them (not recorded which). These receptors originate from a young man who had mild COVID-19 (a few samples of this study predate the infection). Cell type and time point are not known.

For the CDR3, the DNA is TGCAGTGCCGCACAGGGGGCCCTCTATGGCTACACCTTC. Its translation is CSAAQGALYGYTF. The chain links TRBV20-1 to TRBJ1-2; 9 bases line up with TRBD1. V was clipped by 6 bases and J by 4 bases; unmatched bases: 6. Germline assignment: CDR1 DFQATT and CDR2 SNEGSKA (reference sequence). The CDR3 loop spans 13 amino acids.

This clonotype appeared a few times. The V and J genes are TRBV7-8 and TRBJ2-7; D call uncertain. This CDR3 comprises 14 residues. The germline V and J ends were trimmed by 1 base and 3 bases, with 10 bases remaining between them. The germline V gene encodes CDR1 SGHVS and CDR2 FQNEAQ. The DNA for the CDR3 is TGTGCCAGCAGCTTAGTTGGGTTAGACTACGAGCAGTACTTC. It specifies CASSLVGLDYEQYF.

This clonotype has just a few counts. The V call is TRBV12-3 or TRBV12-4, the J call TRBJ1-5, with D uncertain. Deletions cut 5 bases from V and 5 bases from J, with 7 bases between. This CDR3 region has 12 residues. Here the CDR3 DNA reads TGTGCCAGCAGTCCTTTCGATCAGCCCCAGCATTTT. It codes for CASSPFDQPQHF.

This clonotype was recorded a few times. V usage is TRBV18 and J usage is TRBJ2-1; D perhaps matches TRBD2 (5 bases). V was clipped by 5 bases and J by 7 bases, with 9 bases between them. The CDR3 has 12 amino acids. The germline CDR1 and CDR2 sequences are KGHSH and LQKENI. CDR3 protein: CASSNRGNEQFF. The CDR3 DNA is TGTGCCAGCTCAAATCGAGGGAATGAGCAGTTCTTC. The full variable domain, its missing parts supplied by reference TRBV18 and TRBJ2-1, is NAGVMQNPRHLVRRRGQEARLRCSPMKGHSHVYWYRQLPEEGLKFMVYLQKENIIDESGMPKERFSAEFPKEGPSILRIQQVVRGDSAAYFCASSNRGNEQFFGPGTRLTVL.

This clonotype is categorized as medium-sized. The gene calls are TRBV5-1 and TRBJ2-2, with 9 bases aligning to TRBD1. V trimming: 2 bases; J trimming: 8 bases; junction bases outside the gene matches: 7. In germline, CDR1 is SGHRS, CDR2 YFSETQ. This CDR3 has 15 amino acids. As DNA, the CDR3 is TGCGCCAGCAGCTTCCGGACAGGGGCGACTGGGGAGCTGTTTTTT. It yields the protein CASSFRTGATGELFF.

The V gene is TRBV6-2 or TRBV6-3, the J gene TRBJ2-1; 8 bases line up with TRBD2. V lost 6 bases and J lost 3; bases outside the gene matches: 4. Germline values: CDR1 MNHEY, CDR2 SVGEGT. The CDR3 runs to 14 residues. DNA for the CDR3: TGTGCCAGCAGGCCCGGGACTAGCTACAATGAGCAGTTCTTC. Protein product: CASRPGTSYNEQFF.

This clonotype was picked up a small number of times. The chain uses TRBV30 and TRBJ1-1; D unresolved. The length of the CDR3 is 13 residues. The germline gives CDR1 GTSNPN, CDR2 SVGIG (reference sequence). The V gene lost 2 bases and the J gene lost 2 bases, with 9 bases spanning the gap. CDR3 loop: CAWSPGFNTEAFF. In DNA form, the CDR3 reads TGTGCCTGGAGTCCCGGGTTTAACACTGAAGCTTTCTTT.

The chain carries TRBV7-6 and TRBJ1-1; a weak D match, TRBD1 (6 bases). CDR1 and CDR2 (germline): SGHVS, FNYEAQ. V was cut by 3 bases and J by 3 bases, with 11 bases left in between. This CDR3 spans 14 amino acids. CDR3 protein: CASSLWGLDTEAFF. The CDR3 DNA sequence: TGTGCCAGCAGCTTGTGGGGGCTTGACACTGAAGCTTTCTTT.

The chain uses TRBV4-1 and TRBJ2-2; TRBD2 matches 10 bases. Germline V lookup: CDR1 MGHRA, CDR2 YSYEKL. Trimming cost V 1 base and J 3 bases; bases outside gene matches: 2. This CDR3 region has 16 residues. The CDR3 sequence is CASSQGLAGDTGELFF. The CDR3 coding sequence is TGCGCCAGCAGCCAAGGGCTAGCGGGGGACACCGGGGAGCTGTTTTTT.

This clonotype occurred a few times. The chain has TRBV5-1 and TRBJ2-3; TRBD2 is a possible D gene (7 bases). The CDR3 sequence is 15 residues long. Per the germline V gene, CDR1 is SGHRS and CDR2 is YFSETQ. The germline V and J ends were trimmed by 5 bases and 0 bases, with 13 bases remaining between them. DNA of the CDR3: TGCGCCAGCAGGGCGGGGGCCGGAAGCACAGATACGCAGTATTTT. Translation gives CASRAGAGSTDTQYF.

This clonotype was seen more than once but under ten times. This chain connects TRBV20-1 to TRBJ2-3, with D possibly being TRBD1 (6 bases). This CDR3 comprises 13 residues. The germline V gene encodes CDR1 DFQATT and CDR2 SNEGSKA (reference sequence). The ends were cut back, 3 bases at V and 6 bases at J, with 13 bases in the middle. CDR3 in amino acids: CSARGGGGDTQYF. DNA for the CDR3: TGCAGTGCTAGGGGTGGGGGCGGCGATACGCAGTATTTT.

The V call is TRBV20-1, the J call TRBJ1-2; no firm D call. V gave up 6 bases and J gave up 2 bases, with 13 bases separating them. The CDR3 runs to 13 residues. Germline V gene sequence: CDR1 DFQATT, CDR2 SNEGSKA (reference sequence). The CDR3 DNA sequence: TGCAGTGCCATGGGAGGTGGGAACTATGGCTACACCTTC. Encoded protein: CSAMGGGNYGYTF.

The rearrangement uses TRBV6-6 and TRBJ1-2; 7 bases align to TRBD1. Germline V gene lookup returns CDR1 MNHNY and CDR2 SVGAGI (reference sequence). V lost 10 bases and J lost 4; bases outside the gene matches: 6. The CDR3 totals 12 residues. DNA of the CDR3: TGTGCCATAACAGGGGTTGCCTATGGCTACACCTTC. Amino acids: CAITGVAYGYTF.

This chain uses TRBV4-2 with TRBJ2-3, with 14 bases that match TRBD2. The V and J ends lost 3 bases and 1 base, in that order; junction bases with no gene match: 0. Germline V gives CDR1 LGHNA, CDR2 YNFKEQ. The CDR3 is 16 amino acids. CDR3 sequence: CASSQGLAGGTDTQYF. The CDR3 nucleotides are TGTGCCAGCAGCCAGGGACTAGCGGGGGGCACAGATACGCAGTATTTT.

Of note for this clonotype: This may stem from a read error, because a much larger clone lies one nucleotide away. This chain uses TRBV29-1 with TRBJ2-3; 7 bases are a match to TRBD1. The CDR3 runs 14 residues. In germline, CDR1 is SQVTM, CDR2 ANQGSEA. The CDR3 DNA is TGCAGCGTTGAATCCTGGACAGGCACAGATACGAAGTATTTT. Translating it yields CSVESWTGTDTKYF.

This clonotype has only a few counts. The chain recombines TRBV4-1 with TRBJ2-2, with TRBD2 matching 8 bases. Germline V gene lookup returns CDR1 MGHRA and CDR2 YSYEKL. With V trimmed by 0 bases and J by 3 bases, 6 bases remained unmatched. The CDR3 covers 17 residues. CDR3 bases: TGCGCCAGCAGCCAAGATACAAGCGGGGGACACACCGGGGAGCTGTTTTTT. It codes for CASSQDTSGGHTGELFF.

A few counts support this clonotype. The CDR3 reads CASGGYEQYV. As DNA, the CDR3 is TGTGCCAGCGGGGGCTACGAGCAGTACGTC. This sequence joins TRBV2 and TRBJ2-7; D is perhaps TRBD1 or TRBD2 (5 bases each). Germline CDR1 reads SNHLY; CDR2 reads FYNNEI. The CDR3 sequence is 10 residues long. Trimming cost V 8 bases and J 3 bases, with 5 bases left between them.

The V and J genes are TRBV7-3 and TRBJ1-2, with D tentatively TRBD1 (5 bases). The V gene's germline CDR1 is SGHTA and CDR2 FQGTGA. The V and J ends lost 5 bases and 14 bases respectively, with 21 bases between them. The CDR3 spans 13 residues. In DNA, the CDR3 is TGTGCCAGCAGCCCACAGACAGACGGATTGAGAACCTTC. This gives the protein CASSPQTDGLRTF.

This clonotype is deemed medium-sized. The V and J genes are TRBV5-1 and TRBJ2-1, with 8 bases lining up with TRBD2. The V gene end was trimmed by 4 bases and the J gene end by 7 bases; junction bases not matched to a gene: 10. Germline lookup yields CDR1 SGHRS and CDR2 YFSETQ. The CDR3 has 15 residues. As DNA, the CDR3 is TGCGCCAGCAGCCCGCTCCCGGGGGGGCAGAATGAGCAGTTCTTC. Protein: CASSPLPGGQNEQFF.

V usage is TRBV3-1 and J usage is TRBJ2-7; D is possibly TRBD2 (6 bases). Trimming cost V 3 bases and J 3 bases, with 15 bases left between them. CDR1 and CDR2 from the germline V gene are LGHDT and YNNKEL (reference sequence). The CDR3 consists of 15 residues. CDR3 DNA sequence: TGTGCCAGCAGCCATACGGGACTTGGCGGCTACGAGCAGTACTTC. Translation: CASSHTGLGGYEQYF.

This chain connects TRBV20-1 to TRBJ2-3; 8 bases fit TRBD2. The CDR3 contains 15 residues. The ends lost 7 bases at V and 0 bases at J; junction bases unmatched: 9. Germline V gene lookup returns CDR1 DFQATT and CDR2 SNEGSKA (reference sequence). The CDR3 spells CSDSGRLASTDTQYF. The CDR3 DNA reads as TGCAGTGACTCGGGGAGACTAGCGAGCACAGATACGCAGTATTTT.

This clonotype was counted at least ten times. CDR3 amino acids: CASSRGSGYNEQFF. The CDR3 nucleotides are TGTGCCAGCAGCCGAGGTTCCGGGTACAATGAGCAGTTCTTC. The rearrangement uses TRBV3-1 and TRBJ2-1; the D is unclear. The V gene lost 4 bases and the J gene lost 4 bases, with 11 bases spanning the gap. Germline V gene sequence: CDR1 LGHDT, CDR2 YNNKEL (reference sequence). The CDR3 sequence is 14 residues long.

This clonotype was observed a few times. The V and J genes are TRBV11-3 and TRBJ2-7; TRBD1 matches 9 bases. Germline V gene sequence: CDR1 SGHNT, CDR2 YENEEA. V was pared by 7 bases and J by 5 bases, with 9 bases of the junction left unmatched. This CDR3 contains 14 residues. Here the CDR3 DNA reads TGTGCCAGCATTATTGGGAACAGGGGGCACGAGCAGTACGTC. This encodes CASIIGNRGHEQYV.

This clonotype came up many times. The CDR3 region has the DNA TGTGCCATCAGCGGGACCCTGGGGGAGACCCAGTACTTC. It translates to CAISGTLGETQYF. The chain joins TRBV10-3 to TRBJ2-5; possibly TRBD1 or TRBD2 for D (5 bases each). V was cut by 6 bases and J by 5 bases, with 13 bases left in between. The CDR3 is made up of 13 amino acids. Germline V lookup: CDR1 ENHRY, CDR2 SYGVKD.

The genes are TRBV5-6 and TRBJ2-5; D is unresolved. V was shortened by 4 bases and J by 5 bases, with 15 bases between the two germline ends. The CDR3 runs 14 residues. Germline lookup yields CDR1 SGHDT and CDR2 YYEEEE. The CDR3 region has the DNA TGTGCCAGCAGCCAGCTAGGGATGGAGGAGACCCAGTACTTC. This encodes CASSQLGMEETQYF.

Remarks on this clonotype: An end of the junction does not agree with germline; a read error may underlie this. The chain has TRBV20-1 and TRBJ2-5; 10 bases are shared with TRBD2. This CDR3 has 15 residues. CDR1 DFQATT and CDR2 SNEGSKA come from the germline V gene (reference sequence). The chain's CDR3 is CSARDLGLAEETKYF. The CDR3 bases are TGCAGTGCTAGAGATCTAGGACTAGCGGAAGAGACCAAGTACTTC.

The chain carries TRBV10-3 and TRBJ1-2, with D unresolved. Germline V gene sequence: CDR1 ENHRY, CDR2 SYGVKD. The germline V and J ends were trimmed by 3 bases and 1 base, with 6 bases remaining between them. This CDR3 is 13 amino acids long. In DNA form, the CDR3 reads TGTGCCATCAGTGACGCGTTTAACTATGGCTACACCTTC. It yields the protein CAISDAFNYGYTF.

The V call is TRBV19, the J call TRBJ1-2; D is ambiguous. V lost 7 bases and J 7 bases, leaving 16 bases between the germline ends. Germline V gene lookup returns CDR1 LNHDA and CDR2 SQIVND (reference sequence). There are 13 residues in the CDR3. In DNA form, the CDR3 reads TGTGCCAGTATGCAAGGACGGGCGGGTGGCTACACCTTC. Amino acids: CASMQGRAGGYTF.

This clonotype came up a few times. This chain connects TRBV19 to TRBJ2-7; the D gene is possibly TRBD1 (6 bases). CDR3 length equals 14 residues. CDR1 is LNHDA and CDR2 is SQIVND in the germline V gene (reference sequence). The V end was cut by 7 bases, the J end by 3 bases, with 16 bases between. CDR3 sequence: CASKESIQGYEQYF. DNA for the CDR3: TGTGCCAGTAAAGAGAGTATACAGGGCTACGAGCAGTACTTC.

V is TRBV6-5 and J is TRBJ2-1, with TRBD1 identical over 7 bases. This CDR3 comprises 15 residues. The V segment lost 5 bases and the J segment 0 bases; nucleotides outside the gene matches: 4. Germline V gives CDR1 MNHEY, CDR2 SVGAGI. Here the CDR3 DNA reads TGTGCCAGCAGTAGGGACAGCAGCTCCTACAATGAGCAGTTCTTC. Its protein is CASSRDSSSYNEQFF.